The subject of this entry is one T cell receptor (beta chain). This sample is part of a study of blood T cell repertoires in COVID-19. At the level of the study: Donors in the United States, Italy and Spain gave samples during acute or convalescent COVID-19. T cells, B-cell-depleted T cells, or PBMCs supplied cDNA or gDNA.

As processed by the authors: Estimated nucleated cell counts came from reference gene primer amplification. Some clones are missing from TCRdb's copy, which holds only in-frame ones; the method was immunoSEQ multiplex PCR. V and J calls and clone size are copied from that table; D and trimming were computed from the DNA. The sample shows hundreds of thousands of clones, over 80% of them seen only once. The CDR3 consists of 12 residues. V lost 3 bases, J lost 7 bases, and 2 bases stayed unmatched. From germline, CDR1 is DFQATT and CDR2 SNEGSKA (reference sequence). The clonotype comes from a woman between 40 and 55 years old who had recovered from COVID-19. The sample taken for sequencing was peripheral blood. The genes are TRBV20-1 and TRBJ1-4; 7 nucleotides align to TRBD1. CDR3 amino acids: CSASPGGEKLFF. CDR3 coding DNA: TGCAGTGCTAGTCCAGGGGGTGAAAAACTGTTTTTT.